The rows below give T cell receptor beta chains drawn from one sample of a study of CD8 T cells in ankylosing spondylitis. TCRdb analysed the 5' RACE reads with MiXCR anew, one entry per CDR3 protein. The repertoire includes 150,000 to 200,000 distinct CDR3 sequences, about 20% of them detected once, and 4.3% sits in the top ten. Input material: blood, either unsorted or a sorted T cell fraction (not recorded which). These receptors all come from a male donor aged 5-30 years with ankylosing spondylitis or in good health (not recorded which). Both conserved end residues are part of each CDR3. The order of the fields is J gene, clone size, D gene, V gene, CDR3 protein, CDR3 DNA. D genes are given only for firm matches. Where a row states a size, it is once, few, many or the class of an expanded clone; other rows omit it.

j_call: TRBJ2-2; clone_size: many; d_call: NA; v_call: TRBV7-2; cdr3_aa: CASSLDGGKRDGELFF; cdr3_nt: TGTGCCAGCAGCTTAGACGGCGGGAAGCGAGACGGGGAGCTGTTTTTT
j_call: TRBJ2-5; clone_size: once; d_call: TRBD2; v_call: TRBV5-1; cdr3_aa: CASSSPHQAGKETQYF; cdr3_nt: TGCGCCAGCAGCTCCCCGCATCAAGCGGGAAAAGAGACCCAGTACTTC
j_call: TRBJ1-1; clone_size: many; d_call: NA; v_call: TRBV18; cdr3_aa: CASSPEEAGVSTEAFF; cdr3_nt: TGTGCCAGCTCACCCGAGGAAGCTGGGGTTAGCACTGAAGCTTTCTTT
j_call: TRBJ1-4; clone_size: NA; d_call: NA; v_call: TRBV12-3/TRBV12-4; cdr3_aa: CASSTTRKLFF; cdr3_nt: TGTGCCAGCAGTACGACCCGAAAACTGTTTTTT
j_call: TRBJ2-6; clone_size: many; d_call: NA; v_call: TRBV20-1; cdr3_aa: CSARGRVNSGANVLTF; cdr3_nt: TGCAGTGCTAGAGGGCGGGTAAACTCTGGGGCCAACGTCCTGACTTTC
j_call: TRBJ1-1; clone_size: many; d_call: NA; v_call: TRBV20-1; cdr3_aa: CSRKTGDTEAFF; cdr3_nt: TGCAGTAGAAAGACAGGTGACACTGAAGCTTTCTTT
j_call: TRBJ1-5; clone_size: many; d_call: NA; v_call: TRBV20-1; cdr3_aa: CSARDHEGKPQHF; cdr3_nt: TGCAGTGCTAGAGATCACGAGGGGAAGCCCCAGCATTTT
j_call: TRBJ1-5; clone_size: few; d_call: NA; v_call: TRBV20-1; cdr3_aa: CSASVTGGLQPQHF; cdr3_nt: TGCAGTGCTTCAGTAACGGGGGGCCTCCAGCCCCAGCATTTT
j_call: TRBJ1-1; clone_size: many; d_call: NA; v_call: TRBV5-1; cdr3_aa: CASSLGARTEAFF; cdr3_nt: TGCGCCAGCAGCTTGGGGGCTCGGACTGAAGCTTTCTTT
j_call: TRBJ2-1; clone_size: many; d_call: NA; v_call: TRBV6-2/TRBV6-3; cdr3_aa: CASSRVGDNEQFF; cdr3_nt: TGTGCCAGCAGCAGGGTGGGAGACAATGAGCAGTTCTTC
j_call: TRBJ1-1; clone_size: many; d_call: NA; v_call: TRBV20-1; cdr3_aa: CSARDLGGKNTEAFF; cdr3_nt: TGCAGTGCTAGAGATCTTGGGGGGAAGAACACTGAAGCTTTCTTT
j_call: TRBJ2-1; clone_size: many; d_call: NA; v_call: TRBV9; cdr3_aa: CASSVDSVGALKNEQFF; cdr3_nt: TGTGCCAGCAGCGTAGACAGCGTAGGGGCCCTAAAGAATGAGCAGTTCTTC
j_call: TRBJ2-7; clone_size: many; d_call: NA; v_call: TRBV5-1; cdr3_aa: CASSWEDEQYF; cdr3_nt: TGCGCCAGCAGCTGGGAGGACGAGCAGTACTTC
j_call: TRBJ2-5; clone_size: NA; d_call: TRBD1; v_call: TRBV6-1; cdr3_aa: CASTTMDRGRETQYF; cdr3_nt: TGTGCCAGCACCACTATGGACAGGGGGCGAGAGACCCAGTACTTC
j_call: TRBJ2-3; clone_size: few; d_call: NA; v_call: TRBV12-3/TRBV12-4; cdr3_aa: CASSLKTGLRTVPDTQYF; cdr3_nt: TGTGCCAGCAGCCTAAAAACCGGACTAAGAACCGTTCCAGATACGCAGTATTTT
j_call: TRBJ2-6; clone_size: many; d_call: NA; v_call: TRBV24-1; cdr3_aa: CATSDRAGEYSGANVLTF; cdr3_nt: TGTGCCACCAGTGATCGGGCAGGGGAGTACTCTGGGGCCAACGTCCTGACTTTC
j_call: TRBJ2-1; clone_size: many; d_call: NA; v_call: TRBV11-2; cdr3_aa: CASSMSQPYRAYEQFF; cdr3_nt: TGTGCCAGCAGTATGAGTCAACCCTACAGGGCCTATGAGCAGTTCTTC
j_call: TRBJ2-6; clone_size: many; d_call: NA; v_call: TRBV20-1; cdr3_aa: CSALGASGANVLTF; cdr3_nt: TGCAGTGCCCTTGGGGCCTCTGGGGCCAACGTCCTGACTTTC
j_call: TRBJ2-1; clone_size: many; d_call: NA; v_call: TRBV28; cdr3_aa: CASSFPPGSSYNEQFF; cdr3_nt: TGTGCCAGCAGTTTCCCTCCGGGTAGCTCCTACAATGAGCAGTTCTTC
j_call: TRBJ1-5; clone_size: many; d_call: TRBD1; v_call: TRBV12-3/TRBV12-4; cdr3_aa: CASTLGQGGYGNQPQHF; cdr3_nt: TGTGCCAGCACCTTGGGACAGGGGGGGTATGGCAATCAGCCCCAGCATTTT